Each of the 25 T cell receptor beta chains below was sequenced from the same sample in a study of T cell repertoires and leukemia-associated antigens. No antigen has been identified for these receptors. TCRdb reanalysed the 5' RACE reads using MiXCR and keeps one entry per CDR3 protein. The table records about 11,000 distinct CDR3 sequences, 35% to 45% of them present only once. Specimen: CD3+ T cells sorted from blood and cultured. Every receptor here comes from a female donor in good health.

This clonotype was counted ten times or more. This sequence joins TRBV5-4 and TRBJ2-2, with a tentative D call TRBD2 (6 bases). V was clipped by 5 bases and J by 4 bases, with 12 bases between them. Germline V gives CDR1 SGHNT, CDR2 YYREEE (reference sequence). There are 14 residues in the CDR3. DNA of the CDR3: TGTGCCAGCAGGGACGGAGGGGCCACCGGGGAGCTGTTTTTT. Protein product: CASRDGGATGELFF.

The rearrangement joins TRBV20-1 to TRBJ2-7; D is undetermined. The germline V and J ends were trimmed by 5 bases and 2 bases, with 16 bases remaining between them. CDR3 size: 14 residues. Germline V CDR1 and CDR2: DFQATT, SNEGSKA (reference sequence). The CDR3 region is CSAGGDMSPYEQYF. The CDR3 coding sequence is TGCAGTGCTGGCGGTGACATGAGCCCCTACGAGCAGTACTTC.

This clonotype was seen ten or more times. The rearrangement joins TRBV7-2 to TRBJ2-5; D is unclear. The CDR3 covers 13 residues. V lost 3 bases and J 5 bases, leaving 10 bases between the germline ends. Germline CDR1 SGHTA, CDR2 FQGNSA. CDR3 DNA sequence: TGTGCCAGCAGCTTTAGCACGGAGGAGACCCAGTACTTC. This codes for CASSFSTEETQYF.

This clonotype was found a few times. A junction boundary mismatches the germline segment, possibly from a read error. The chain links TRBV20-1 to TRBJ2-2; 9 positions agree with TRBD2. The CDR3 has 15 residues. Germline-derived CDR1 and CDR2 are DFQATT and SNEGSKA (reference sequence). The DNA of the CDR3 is TGCGGTGCCAGACGCGGGAGGGCTAACACCGGGGAGCTGTTTTTT. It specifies CGARRGRANTGELFF.

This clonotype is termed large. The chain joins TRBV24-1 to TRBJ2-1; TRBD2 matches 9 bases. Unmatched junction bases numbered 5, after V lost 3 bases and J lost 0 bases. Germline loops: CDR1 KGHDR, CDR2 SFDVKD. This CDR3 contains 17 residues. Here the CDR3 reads CATSDTSGSSSYNEQFF. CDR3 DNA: TGTGCCACCAGTGATACTAGCGGGTCTAGCTCCTACAATGAGCAGTTCTTC.

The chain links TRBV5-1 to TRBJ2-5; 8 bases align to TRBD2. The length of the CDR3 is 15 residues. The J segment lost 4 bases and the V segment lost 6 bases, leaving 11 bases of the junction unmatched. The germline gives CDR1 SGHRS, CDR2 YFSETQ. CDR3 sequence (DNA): TGCGCCAGCATGATAACGAGCGGGAGCTTAGAGACCCAGTACTTC. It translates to CASMITSGSLETQYF. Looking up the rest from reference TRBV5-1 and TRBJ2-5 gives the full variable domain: KAGVTQTPRYLIKTRGQQVTLSCSPISGHRSVSWYQQTPGQGLQFLFEYFSETQRNKGNFPGRFSGRQFSNSRSEMNVSTLELGDSALYLCASMITSGSLETQYFGPGTRLLVL.

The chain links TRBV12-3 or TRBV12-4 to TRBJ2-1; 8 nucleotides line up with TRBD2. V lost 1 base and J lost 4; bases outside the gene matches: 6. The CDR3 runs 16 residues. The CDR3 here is CASSLGRASGYNEQFF. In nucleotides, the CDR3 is TGTGCCAGCAGTTTAGGCAGGGCTAGCGGGTACAATGAGCAGTTCTTC.

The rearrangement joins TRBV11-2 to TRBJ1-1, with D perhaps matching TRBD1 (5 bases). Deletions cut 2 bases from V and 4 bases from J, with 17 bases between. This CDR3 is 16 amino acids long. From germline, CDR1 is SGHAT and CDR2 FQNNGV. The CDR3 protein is CASSLLGQGGRTEAFF. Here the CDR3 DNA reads TGTGCCAGCAGCTTATTGGGGCAGGGAGGTCGCACTGAAGCTTTCTTT. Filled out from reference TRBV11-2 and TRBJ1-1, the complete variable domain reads EAGVAQSPRYKIIEKRQSVAFWCNPISGHATLYWYQQILGQGPKLLIQFQNNGVVDDSQLPKDRFSAERLKGVDSTLKIQPAKLEDSAVYLCASSLLGQGGRTEAFFGQGTRLTVV.

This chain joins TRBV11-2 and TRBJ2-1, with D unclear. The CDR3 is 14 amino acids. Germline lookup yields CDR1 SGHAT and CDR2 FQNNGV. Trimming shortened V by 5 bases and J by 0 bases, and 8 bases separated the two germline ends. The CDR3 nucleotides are TGTGCCAGCAGCCCAGCGCACTCCTACAATGAGCAGTTCTTC. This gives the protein CASSPAHSYNEQFF. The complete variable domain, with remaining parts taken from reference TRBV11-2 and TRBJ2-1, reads EAGVAQSPRYKIIEKRQSVAFWCNPISGHATLYWYQQILGQGPKLLIQFQNNGVVDDSQLPKDRFSAERLKGVDSTLKIQPAKLEDSAVYLCASSPAHSYNEQFFGPGTRLTVL.

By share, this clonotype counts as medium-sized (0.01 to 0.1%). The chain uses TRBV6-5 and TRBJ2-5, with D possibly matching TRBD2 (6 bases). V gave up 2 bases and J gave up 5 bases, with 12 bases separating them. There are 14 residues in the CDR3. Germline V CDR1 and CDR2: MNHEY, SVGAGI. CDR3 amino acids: CASSYAGRSETQYF. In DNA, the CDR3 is TGTGCCAGCAGTTACGCAGGGAGGTCGGAGACCCAGTACTTC.

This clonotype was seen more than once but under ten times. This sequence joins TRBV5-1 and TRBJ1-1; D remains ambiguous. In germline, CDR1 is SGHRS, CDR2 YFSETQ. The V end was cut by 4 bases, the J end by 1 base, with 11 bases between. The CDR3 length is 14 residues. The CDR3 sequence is CASSEQATNTEAFF. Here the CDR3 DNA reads TGCGCCAGCAGCGAGCAGGCCACGAACACTGAAGCTTTCTTT.

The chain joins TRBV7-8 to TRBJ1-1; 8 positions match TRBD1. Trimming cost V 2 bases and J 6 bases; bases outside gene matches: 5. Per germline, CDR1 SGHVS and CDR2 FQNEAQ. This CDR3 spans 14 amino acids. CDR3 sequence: CASSLSGQGPEAFF. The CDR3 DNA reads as TGTGCCAGCAGCTTATCCGGACAGGGACCTGAAGCTTTCTTT.

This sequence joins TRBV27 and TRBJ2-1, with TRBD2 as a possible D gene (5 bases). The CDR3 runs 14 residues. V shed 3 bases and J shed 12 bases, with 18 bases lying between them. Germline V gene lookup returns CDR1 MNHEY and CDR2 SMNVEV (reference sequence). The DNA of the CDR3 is TGTGCCAGCAGTTTGGCTAGCATTTTTGGTGGGCAGTTCTTC. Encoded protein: CASSLASIFGGQFF.

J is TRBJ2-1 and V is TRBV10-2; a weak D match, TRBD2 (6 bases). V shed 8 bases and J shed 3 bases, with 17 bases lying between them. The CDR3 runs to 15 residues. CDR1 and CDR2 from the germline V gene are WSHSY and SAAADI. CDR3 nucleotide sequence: TGCGCCAGCGGTGGCCAACCAGCGGGCTACAATGAGCAGTTCTTC. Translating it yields CASGGQPAGYNEQFF.

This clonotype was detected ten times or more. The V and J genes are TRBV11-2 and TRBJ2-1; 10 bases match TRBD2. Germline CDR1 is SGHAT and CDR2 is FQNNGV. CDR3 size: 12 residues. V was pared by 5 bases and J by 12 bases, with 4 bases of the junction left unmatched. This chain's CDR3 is CASSPSGRGQFF. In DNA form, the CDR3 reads TGTGCCAGCAGCCCTAGCGGGAGAGGGCAGTTCTTC.

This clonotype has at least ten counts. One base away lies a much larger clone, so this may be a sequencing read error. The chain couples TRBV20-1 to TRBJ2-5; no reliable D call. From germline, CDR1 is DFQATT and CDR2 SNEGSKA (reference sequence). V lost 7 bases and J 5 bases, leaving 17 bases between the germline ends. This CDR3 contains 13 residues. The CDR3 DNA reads TGCAGTGTCAGCCCACCGTTGGGGGAGACCCAGTACTTC. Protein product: CSVSPPLGETQYF.

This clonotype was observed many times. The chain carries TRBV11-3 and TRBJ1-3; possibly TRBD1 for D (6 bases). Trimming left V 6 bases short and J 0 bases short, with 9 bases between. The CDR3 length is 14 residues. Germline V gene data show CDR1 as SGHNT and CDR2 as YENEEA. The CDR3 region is CASRQTGSGNTIYF. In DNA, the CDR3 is TGTGCCAGCAGACAGACAGGCTCTGGAAACACCATATATTTT.

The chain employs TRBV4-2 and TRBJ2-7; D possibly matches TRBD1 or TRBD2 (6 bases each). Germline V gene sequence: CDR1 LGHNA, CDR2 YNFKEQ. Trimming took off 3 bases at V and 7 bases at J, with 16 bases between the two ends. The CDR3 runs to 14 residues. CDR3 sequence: CASSQPGGAGEQYF. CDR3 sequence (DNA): TGTGCCAGCAGCCAGCCCGGGGGCGCGGGGGAGCAGTACTTC.

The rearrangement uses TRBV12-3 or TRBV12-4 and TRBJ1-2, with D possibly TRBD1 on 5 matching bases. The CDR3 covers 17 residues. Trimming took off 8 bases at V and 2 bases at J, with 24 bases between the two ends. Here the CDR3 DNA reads TGTGCCAGCTGGGGCCAGGGCACTAACCGCTTAAACTATGGCTACACCTTC. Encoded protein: CASWGQGTNRLNYGYTF.

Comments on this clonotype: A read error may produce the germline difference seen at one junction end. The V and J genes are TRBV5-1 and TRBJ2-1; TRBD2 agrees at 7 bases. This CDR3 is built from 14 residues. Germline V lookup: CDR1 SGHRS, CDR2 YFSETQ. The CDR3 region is CASNPSGSYNEQFF. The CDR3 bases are TGCGCCAGCAACCCTAGCGGCTCCTACAATGAGCAGTTCTTT.

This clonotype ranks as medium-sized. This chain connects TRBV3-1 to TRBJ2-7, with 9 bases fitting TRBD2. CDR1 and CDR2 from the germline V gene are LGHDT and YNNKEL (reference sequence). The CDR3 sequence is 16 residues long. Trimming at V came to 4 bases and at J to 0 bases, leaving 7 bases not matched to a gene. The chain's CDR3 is CASSLIGLANSYEQYF. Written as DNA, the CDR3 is TGTGCCAGCAGCCTGATAGGACTAGCGAACTCCTACGAGCAGTACTTC.

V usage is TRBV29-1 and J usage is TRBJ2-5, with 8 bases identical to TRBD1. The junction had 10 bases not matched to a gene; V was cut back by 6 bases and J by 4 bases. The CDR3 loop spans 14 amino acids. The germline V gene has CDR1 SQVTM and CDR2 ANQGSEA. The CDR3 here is CSVRGRLVLETQYF. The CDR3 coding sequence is TGCAGCGTCAGGGGGCGCCTGGTACTAGAGACCCAGTACTTC.

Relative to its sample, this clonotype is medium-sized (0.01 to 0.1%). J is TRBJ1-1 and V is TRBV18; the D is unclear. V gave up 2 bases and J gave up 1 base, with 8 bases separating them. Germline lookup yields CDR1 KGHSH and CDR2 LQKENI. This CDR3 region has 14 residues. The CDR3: CASSPGIGNTEAFF. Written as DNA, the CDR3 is TGTGCCAGCTCACCAGGCATAGGGAACACTGAAGCTTTCTTT.

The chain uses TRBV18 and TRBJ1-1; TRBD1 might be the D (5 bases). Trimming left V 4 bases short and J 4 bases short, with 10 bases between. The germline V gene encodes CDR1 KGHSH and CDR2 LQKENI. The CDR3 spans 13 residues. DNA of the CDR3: TGTGCCAGCTCACGCGGGGGTGGCACTGAAGCTTTCTTT. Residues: CASSRGGGTEAFF.

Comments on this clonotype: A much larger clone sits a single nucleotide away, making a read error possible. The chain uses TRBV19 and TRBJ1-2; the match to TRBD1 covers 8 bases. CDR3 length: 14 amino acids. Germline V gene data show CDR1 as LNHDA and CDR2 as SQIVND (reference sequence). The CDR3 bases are TGTGCCGGTAGTTCTCGGACAGGGAACTATGGCTACACCTTC. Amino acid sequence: CAGSSRTGNYGYTF.